The 17 T cell receptor beta chains reported below all come from one sample, sequenced in a study of blood T cells in healthy people across ages. A sample-barcoded 5' primer and a J-beta primer mix were used in a second PCR of about 7 to 12 cycles. TCRdb redid the calling of the 5' RACE reads with MiXCR, one entry per CDR3 protein. This sample has about 780,000 distinct CDR3 sequences, with around half found just once. Sequencing was carried out using blood. The receptors derive from a man at least 80 years old in good health.

This clonotype is a singleton in its sample. This chain links TRBV5-1 with TRBJ2-5; 13 positions agree with TRBD2. The CDR3 is 18 residues long. J was trimmed by 11 bases and V by 3 bases; bases with no gene match: 19. CDR1 and CDR2 from the germline V gene are SGHRS and YFSETQ. The CDR3 loop is CASSSRTSGSRGGNEQYF. DNA for the CDR3: TGCGCCAGCAGCTCCCGGACTAGCGGGAGTAGGGGGGGTAATGAGCAGTACTTC.

The chain employs TRBV5-1 and TRBJ1-2, with D perhaps TRBD1 (6 bases). Per the germline V gene, CDR1 is SGHRS and CDR2 is YFSETQ. The length of the CDR3 is 15 residues. V dropped 0 bases and J dropped 0 bases, with 9 bases sitting between them. The CDR3 nucleotides are TGCGCCAGCAGCTTGGAGGGGGTGACTAACTATGGCTACACCTTC. Amino acid sequence: CASSLEGVTNYGYTF.

The table lists this clonotype with a few counts. The chain is built from TRBV14 and TRBJ2-7, with D perhaps matching TRBD1 (6 bases). The CDR3 extends over 14 amino acids. Per germline, CDR1 SGHDN and CDR2 FVKESK. Trimming pared 4 bases from V and 5 bases from J, leaving 15 bases between. The CDR3, as DNA: TGTGCCAGCAGCCGAATACCAGGGGACAACGAGCAGTACTTC. It yields the protein CASSRIPGDNEQYF.

To note about this clonotype: A much more abundant neighbour one base away suggests this may be a read error. The genes are TRBV28 and TRBJ2-4; D not resolved. The DNA end is more similar to TRBJ2-7, so the J call may be wrong. This CDR3 spans 14 amino acids. CDR1 MDHEN and CDR2 SYDVKM come from the germline V gene. The CDR3 region has the DNA TGTGCCAGCAGTGTCTTAGGTGGATCCTACGAGCAGTACTTC. Translation gives CASSVLGGSYEQYF.

At least ten counts were recorded for this clonotype. The V and J genes are TRBV29-1 and TRBJ2-5; D possibly matches TRBD1 or TRBD2 (6 bases each). Trimming shortened V by 5 bases and J by 11 bases, and 15 bases separated the two germline ends. The CDR3 sequence is 11 residues long. Germline-derived CDR1 and CDR2 are SQVTM and ANQGSEA. CDR3 sequence: CSVTTGTGQYF. The CDR3 bases are TGCAGCGTTACAACAGGGACTGGGCAGTACTTC. Combining the CDR3 with reference TRBV29-1 and TRBJ2-5 gives the whole variable domain SAVISQKPSRDICQRGTSLTIQCQVDSQVTMMFWYRQQPGQSLTLIATANQGSEATYESGFVIDKFPISRPNLTFSTLTVSNMSPEDSSIYLCSVTTGTGQYFGPGTRLLVL.

The genes are TRBV14 and TRBJ2-1; D tentatively fits TRBD1 or TRBD2 (5 bases each). Germline CDR1 reads SGHDN; CDR2 reads FVKESK. The CDR3 spans 16 residues. V was pared by 1 base and J by 15 bases, with 25 bases between. Here the CDR3 reads CASSQAPGEGIEGLFF. CDR3 DNA sequence: TGTGCCAGCAGCCAAGCTCCTGGCGAGGGGATAGAGGGTCTGTTCTTC.

The chain joins TRBV5-5 to TRBJ1-6; 8 bases line up with TRBD1. From germline, CDR1 is SGHKS and CDR2 YYEKEE (reference sequence). The CDR3 has 15 residues. The J segment lost 10 bases and the V segment lost 0 bases, leaving 6 bases of the junction unmatched. The CDR3 region is CASSLAGGESSPLHF. The CDR3 DNA is TGTGCCAGCAGCTTGGCAGGGGGCGAATCGTCACCCCTCCACTTT.

V usage is TRBV20-1 and J usage is TRBJ2-7; 10 nucleotides agree with TRBD2. The CDR3 is made up of 15 amino acids. Germline loops: CDR1 DFQATT, CDR2 SNEGSKA (reference sequence). J was trimmed by 2 bases and V by 6 bases; bases with no gene match: 10. The DNA for the CDR3 is TGCAGTGCCGGCCCGGCTAGCGGGGGAACCTACGAGCAGTACTTC. This translates into CSAGPASGGTYEQYF.

This clonotype was found a few times. The genes are TRBV6-6 and TRBJ2-7; D ambiguous. This CDR3 region has 14 residues. The V gene's germline CDR1 is MNHNY and CDR2 SVGAGI (reference sequence). Between the trimmed V and J ends, which lost 0 bases and 4 bases, there was a span of 10 bases. CDR3: CASSYSHSLYEQYF. CDR3 coding DNA: TGTGCCAGCAGTTACTCGCACAGCTTATACGAGCAGTACTTC.

Only a few counts were recorded for this clonotype. One junction end does not reproduce the germline sequence, and a read error may be involved. The rearrangement joins TRBV29-1 to TRBJ2-1; 10 positions agree with TRBD2. CDR3 size: 15 residues. CDR1 is SQVTM, CDR2 ANQGSEA, per germline. Written as DNA, the CDR3 is TGCAACGTTGCGAGCCGGACTAGCGGTGGCAATGAGCAGTTCTTC. This gives the protein CNVASRTSGGNEQFF.

The chain couples TRBV5-1 to TRBJ2-3; 7 bases align to TRBD1. Germline V lookup: CDR1 SGHRS, CDR2 YFSETQ. This CDR3 spans 14 amino acids. V shed 4 bases and J 9 bases; nucleotides not matched to a gene: 11. The CDR3 DNA is TGCGCCAGCAGCCCCAGACAGGGATCGGCAACGCAGTATTTT. This gives the protein CASSPRQGSATQYF.

The J gene is TRBJ2-7, the V gene TRBV6-1; no firm D call. V dropped 1 base and J dropped 9 bases, with 7 bases sitting between them. In germline, CDR1 is MNHNS, CDR2 SASEGT. This CDR3 has 11 residues. The CDR3 here is CASSEELRQYF. CDR3 nucleotide sequence: TGTGCCAGCAGTGAAGAACTGCGGCAGTACTTC.

This clonotype was seen a handful of times. This chain uses TRBV7-3 with TRBJ1-1, with 8 bases fitting TRBD1. Germline V gene lookup returns CDR1 SGHTA and CDR2 FQGTGA. The CDR3 totals 14 residues. With 5 bases clipped from V and 1 base from J, the junction kept 3 bases outside the gene matches. The CDR3 region has the DNA TGTGCCAGCAGCACTGGGACAGGGAACACTGAAGCTTTCTTT. Translated, it gives CASSTGTGNTEAFF.

This clonotype has a handful of counts. The J gene is TRBJ2-3, the V gene TRBV12-3 or TRBV12-4, with D unresolved. The CDR3 consists of 15 residues. Trimming removed 5 bases from V and 0 bases from J, with 12 bases in between. DNA for the CDR3: TGTGCCAGCAGTCAACACGGAAGGAGCACAGATACGCAGTATTTT. Its protein product is CASSQHGRSTDTQYF.

As DNA, the CDR3 is TGTGCCAGCAGTTTAATTGGGGGCCTTAGCTCCTACAATGAGCAGTTCTTC. It translates to CASSLIGGLSSYNEQFF. The chain links TRBV28 to TRBJ2-1; a possible D gene is TRBD1 (6 bases). The CDR3 covers 17 residues. V was cut by 2 bases and J by 0 bases, with 14 bases left in between. Per germline, CDR1 MDHEN and CDR2 SYDVKM.

The chain carries TRBV7-2 and TRBJ2-1; perhaps D is TRBD1 or TRBD2 (6 bases each). The CDR3 totals 10 residues. CDR1 is SGHTA and CDR2 is FQGNSA in the germline V gene. V was cut by 11 bases and J by 15 bases, with 17 bases left in between. CDR3 nucleotide sequence: TGTGCCGGCGGGGAACGGGGGCCGTTCTTC. Protein sequence: CAGGERGPFF.

About this clonotype itself: At one end, the junction sequence differs from germline, possibly due to a read error. The chain recombines TRBV10-1 with TRBJ2-7; 10 bases are a match to TRBD2. The CDR3 runs 15 residues. Germline V lookup: CDR1 WNHNN, CDR2 SYGVQD (reference sequence). Here the CDR3 reads CASSAAGTSVSEQYF. The CDR3 DNA sequence: TGCGCCAGTAGTGCCGCCGGGACTAGCGTCTCCGAGCAGTACTTC.